This T cell receptor (beta chain) was recorded in a study of T cell repertoires in cytomegalovirus infection. Study-level information: The study used recently identified HLA-C-restricted and well-studied HLA-B-restricted CMV epitopes. Based on public TCR beta signatures, there were indications of CMV infection and of a matching HLA type.

Study-wide results and caveats: The ex vivo response showed dominance by HLA-C-restricted CMV-specific TCR beta clonotypes.

TCRdb reanalysed the reads using MiXCR and keeps one entry per CDR3 protein. The table has roughly 570,000 distinct CDR3 sequences, around 40% seen once. The CDR3 extends over 10 amino acids. Germline CDR1 MNHNY, CDR2 SVGAGI (reference sequence). The V end was cut by 10 bases, the J end by 14 bases, with 12 bases between. The sample holds a few counts of this clonotype. As yet, its antigen is unknown. Specimen: cultured PBMCs, collected from culture after CMV antigen stimulation. The chain joins TRBV6-6 to TRBJ1-6; D may be TRBD1 (6 bases). The sequence was obtained from a human donor in good health (CMV status not recorded). Some clones in this sample may be carry-over from other donors' samples. As DNA, the CDR3 is TGTGCCACAACAGGGTTCACCCTCCACTTT. Amino acids: CATTGFTLHF.